These 8 T cell receptor beta chains originate from one sample sequenced in a study of T-cell memory formation after mild COVID-19. A single record per CDR3 protein comes from TCRdb applying MiXCR to the 5' RACE reads. The table includes approximately 500,000 distinct CDR3 sequences, roughly 25% detected once. The sequenced sample consisted of PBMCs or a T cell subset sorted from them (not recorded which). The source is an adult woman who had mild COVID-19 (a few samples of this study predate the infection). Cell type and time point are not known.

This chain links TRBV24-1 with TRBJ2-1; 9 bases are shared with TRBD1. Germline V gives CDR1 KGHDR, CDR2 SFDVKD. This CDR3 is built from 14 residues. The V and J ends lost 2 bases and 10 bases, in that order; junction bases with no gene match: 5. CDR3 coding DNA: TGTGCCACCAGTGATTGGGACAGGGCGCACGAGCAGTTCTTC. Amino acids: CATSDWDRAHEQFF.

This clonotype was observed a few times. The rearrangement joins TRBV4-2 to TRBJ2-2; no firm D call. The CDR3 loop spans 12 amino acids. Germline V CDR1 and CDR2: LGHNA, YNFKEQ. The germline V and J ends were trimmed by 1 base and 7 bases, with 4 bases remaining between them. Here the CDR3 reads CASSQAHGELFF. The CDR3 DNA is TGTGCCAGCAGCCAAGCCCACGGGGAGCTGTTTTTT.

This clonotype was detected a few times. The rearrangement uses TRBV2 and TRBJ2-7; D is perhaps TRBD1 (5 bases). Trimming left V 5 bases short and J 2 bases short, with 10 bases between. Germline-derived CDR1 and CDR2 are SNHLY and FYNNEI. The CDR3 has 13 residues. CDR3 in amino acids: CASSLRVTYEQYF. The CDR3 bases are TGTGCCAGCAGTCTCAGGGTCACCTACGAGCAGTACTTC.

The table lists this clonotype with a few counts. The chain combines TRBV7-3 with TRBJ2-6, with D unclear. The germline gives CDR1 SGHTA, CDR2 FQGTGA. The CDR3 runs 16 residues. Trimming stripped 5 bases from V and 1 base from J, with 12 bases between. CDR3 region: CASSLSPPSGANVLTF. The CDR3 coding sequence is TGTGCCAGCAGCCTAAGTCCCCCGTCTGGGGCCAACGTCCTGACTTTC.

V and J are TRBV5-1 and TRBJ2-3, with D perhaps matching TRBD1 (5 bases). Deletions cut 4 bases from V and 1 base from J, with 16 bases between. CDR1 is SGHRS and CDR2 is YFSETQ in the germline V gene. The CDR3 length is 16 residues. CDR3 protein: CASSPRQFGRTDTQYF. CDR3 nucleotide sequence: TGCGCCAGCAGCCCGAGACAGTTCGGGCGCACAGATACGCAGTATTTT.

This clonotype was detected once. The gene calls are TRBV25-1 and TRBJ1-2; 7 nucleotides line up with TRBD1. CDR1 is MGHDK, CDR2 SYGVNS, per germline. Losses at the gene ends were 6 bases for V and 0 bases for J; bases not matched to a gene: 7. This CDR3 has 15 residues. CDR3 nucleotide sequence: TGTGCCAGCAGCTCTATTGGGACAGCTAACTATGGCTACACCTTC. Protein product: CASSSIGTANYGYTF.

This clonotype was observed a few times. The chain is built from TRBV29-1 and TRBJ2-1; 9 bases map to TRBD2. Looked up from germline, CDR1 is SQVTM and CDR2 is ANQGSEA. The CDR3 length is 15 residues. Trimming removed 2 bases from V and 8 bases from J; junction bases left unmatched: 10. This CDR3 is CSVELLAGASDEQFF. In DNA form, the CDR3 reads TGCAGCGTTGAACTCTTAGCGGGAGCTAGCGATGAGCAGTTCTTC.

In this sample, this clonotype turned up a few times. J is TRBJ1-2 and V is TRBV7-9; 7 nucleotides line up with TRBD1. CDR1 is SEHNR and CDR2 is FQNEAQ in the germline V gene (reference sequence). Losses at the gene ends were 3 bases for V and 5 bases for J; bases not matched to a gene: 6. CDR3 size: 14 residues. This chain's CDR3 is CASSLAGTEYGYTF. DNA of the CDR3: TGTGCCAGCAGCTTGGCCGGGACAGAATATGGCTACACCTTC.